The clone carrying this T cell receptor beta chain has a count of ten or more. Its antigen is not identified. The data belong to a study of T cells in Graves' hyperthyroidism and ophthalmopathy. Study context: Blood from the periphery was taken at initial diagnosis, before any treatment. Study conclusions and caveats: Model-based prediction identified ophthalmopathy a median around seven months prior to its onset. Expanded thyroid clonotypes (above 0.001) were mostly also found in blood.

The V and J ends lost 3 bases and 2 bases respectively, with 17 bases between them. Germline V gene sequence: CDR1 KGHDR, CDR2 SFDVKD. This CDR3 is 17 amino acids long. Regions amplified from RNA transcripts were the TCR beta CDR3 regions. The HTBI primer set was used in a first-round RT-PCR of the TCR CDR3. TCRdb passed the multiplex PCR reads through MiXCR, listing each CDR3 protein once. The sample lists about 500,000 distinct CDR3 sequences; roughly 15% were seen once. The sequence was collected from a woman in her 30s with Graves' ophthalmopathy. The J gene is TRBJ2-3, the V gene TRBV24-1; either TRBD1 or TRBD2 may supply D (5 bases each). Source material: blood. This CDR3 is CATSDPREYGDTDTQYF. In DNA, the CDR3 is TGTGCCACCAGTGATCCCAGGGAGTACGGGGACACAGATACGCAGTATTTT.